This section outlines one T cell receptor (beta chain) sequence together with its context. Its antigen has not been determined. No quality values exist for individual bases; no much larger clone is one base distant. Cut back by 3 bases and 4 bases, the V and J ends lie 13 bases apart. CDR1 is given as SGHNT and CDR2 as YYREEE, both from the germline V gene (reference sequence). From cysteine to phenylalanine, the CDR3 is 14 amino acids long. The sequence is cut down to CDR3 DNA, 42 bases in frame from base 1. TCR beta chain sequences were generated from genomic DNA using the immunoSEQ assay. Per the authors' processing: CDR3 sequences that did not begin with the conserved framework cysteine at position 104 were removed by hand. Clonality was calculated as one minus the normalized Shannon's Diversity Index, with values ranging from 0 (maximal diversity) to 1 (oligoclonal). To check whether a given CDR3 had different frequencies in two samples, for example brain versus blood, chi-squared comparison-of-proportions tests were used. Public clonotypes were identified through searches of immuneACCESS, and similarity to known antiviral clonotypes was evaluated with the VDJdb browser. TCRdb stores this immuneACCESS table with in-frame sequences only. Part of the clones is absent; in the studies checked, under half of the shortfall reflects unresolved V genes, and no reason is known for the rest. V, J and clone size are taken as reported in that table, and D and trimming were inferred from the DNA itself. The sample table lists about 120,000 clones, 94% of them with a count of one. 3.8% of the sample lies in the top ten.

The data originate from a study of brain T cells in children with intractable seizures (dated by TCRdb to the early 2020s). Describing the broader study: Resected brain tissue from 50 or so pediatric epilepsy surgery cases was initially screened for immune gene transcripts with a NanoString immunology panel. Of the roughly 12 selected surgery cases, pre-surgery blood was also sequenced for eight, so four had brain tissue only.

The sample's time point label, in plain terms: resected brain tissue, or blood drawn just prior to surgery. The surgery cases that showed the highest brain T cell transcript signatures were chosen for TCR beta chain sequencing of brain tissue, and of blood when it was available. Before surgery, patients had received at least one anti-epileptic drug. The TCR-sequenced patients were children whose drug-resistant epilepsy was caused by tuberous sclerosis complex, focal cortical dysplasia, Rasmussen encephalitis or hemimegalencephaly. Blood was drawn right before the epilepsy surgery. The Monarch genomic DNA purification kit was used to extract bulk genomic DNA from unsorted brain tissue and from whole blood. Overall study outcomes, separate from this receptor: Because sequencing depth differed between pre- and post-surgery blood, the absence of clones from the pre-surgery sample may reflect undersampling. The patients' HCMV serostatus was not known, and viral specificity was inferred solely from CDR3 sequence similarity.

The clonotype comes from a boy younger than two with hemimegalencephaly and intractable seizures. This chain joins TRBV5-4 to TRBJ1-2, with an unclear D gene assignment. The material was peripheral blood, obtained at surgery. The DNA reads as follows: TGTGCCAGCAGCTCCCTCGGAGTCGCCTATGGCTACACCTTC. It specifies CASSSLGVAYGYTF.